Sequencing of this T cell receptor beta chain was carried out in a study of blood T cell repertoires in COVID-19. For the study at large: Sites across the United States, Italy and Spain contributed samples from acute and convalescent COVID-19.

The assay was immunoSEQ multiplex PCR, and TCRdb's table has in-frame clones only and misses some. The table records about 49,000 clones, about nine tenths of them present only once. The CDR3 consists of 11 residues. Germline CDR1 reads LNHDA; CDR2 reads SQIVND (reference sequence). Trimming left V 5 bases short and J 13 bases short, with 11 bases between. The receptor was isolated from a woman aged 80 or older with COVID-19, enrolled during active disease. V gene TRBV19 combines with J gene TRBJ1-4; D possibly corresponds to TRBD1 (6 bases). Sequenced material: peripheral blood. CDR3 residues: CASSLGAVLFF. In DNA, the CDR3 is TGTGCCAGTAGTTTGGGGGCGGTACTGTTTTTT.